A selection of T cell receptor beta chains follows, all from one sample in a study of CD8+ T cells in alopecia areata. Sequencing used immunoSEQ multiplex PCR; TCRdb keeps in-frame clones, though not all of them. The table has around 190,000 clones, 55% to 70% seen once. The sequencing here drew on CD4+ T cells sorted from blood, taken at week 4, from a patient treated with tofacitinib. These receptors were taken from a human donor with alopecia areata. Both conserved end residues are part of each CDR3. D genes are given only for firm matches. Only some rows state a clone size, as once, few, many or a class for expanded clones.

D: -; size: -; V: TRBV18; J: TRBJ1-6; CDR3: CASSPVRSNSPLHF; DNA: TGTGCCAGCTCACCTGTGAGGTCTAATTCACCCCTCCACTTT
D: -; size: -; V: TRBV2; J: TRBJ2-5; CDR3: CAIRNGWGETQYF; DNA: TGTGCCATCCGAAACGGGTGGGGGGAGACCCAGTACTTC
D: TRBD1; size: few; V: TRBV15; J: TRBJ1-2; CDR3: CATSRDTGGYGYTF; DNA: TGTGCCACCAGCAGAGATACAGGGGGCTATGGCTACACCTTC
D: -; size: -; V: TRBV25-1; J: TRBJ2-7; CDR3: CASSGTGLGYEQYF; DNA: TGTGCCAGCAGTGGAACAGGGCTCGGGTACGAGCAGTACTTC
D: TRBD1; size: -; V: TRBV4-2; J: TRBJ1-1; CDR3: CASSRQGGNTEAFF; DNA: TGTGCCAGCAGCCGACAGGGGGGGAACACTGAAGCTTTCTTT
D: -; size: -; V: TRBV6-6; J: TRBJ2-6; CDR3: CASSYVGSSGANVLTF; DNA: TGTGCCAGCAGTTACGTAGGGTCTTCTGGGGCCAACGTCCTGACTTTC
D: TRBD2; size: -; V: TRBV5-1; J: TRBJ2-1; CDR3: CASSETLAGVSYNEQFF; DNA: TGCGCCAGCAGCGAAACCCTAGCGGGGGTCTCCTACAATGAGCAGTTCTTC
D: -; size: -; V: TRBV5-6; J: TRBJ2-3; CDR3: CASSAGDAQYF; DNA: TGTGCCAGCAGCGCCGGGGACGCGCAGTATTTT
D: -; size: -; V: TRBV30; J: TRBJ1-1; CDR3: CAWRGLVGTEAFF; DNA: TGTGCCTGGAGAGGCCTGGTCGGCACTGAAGCTTTCTTT
D: -; size: few; V: TRBV5-1; J: TRBJ2-5; CDR3: CASSPGPGETQYF; DNA: TGCGCCAGCAGCCCTGGACCGGGGGAGACCCAGTACTTC
D: -; size: -; V: TRBV6-6; J: TRBJ1-2; CDR3: CASSSNQAYGYTF; DNA: TGTGCCAGCAGTTCTAACCAGGCGTATGGCTACACCTTC
D: TRBD1; size: -; V: TRBV18; J: TRBJ2-1; CDR3: CASSPVSGTGSEQFF; DNA: TGTGCCAGCTCACCAGTCTCCGGGACAGGGAGTGAGCAGTTCTTC
D: -; size: -; V: TRBV5-6; J: TRBJ2-5; CDR3: CASSSPGRRETQYF; DNA: TGTGCCAGCAGTTCTCCGGGAAGGAGGGAGACCCAGTACTTC
D: TRBD2; size: -; V: TRBV7-2; J: TRBJ2-1; CDR3: CASSLPGLANNEQFF; DNA: TGTGCCAGCAGCCTCCCGGGACTAGCAAACAATGAGCAGTTCTTC
D: TRBD1; size: few; V: TRBV29-1; J: TRBJ1-2; CDR3: CSVQTGARSLYGYTF; DNA: TGCAGCGTTCAAACAGGGGCCCGGTCCCTATATGGCTACACCTTC
D: -; size: -; V: TRBV12-5; J: TRBJ1-2; CDR3: CASGPGTFLKGYTF; DNA: TGTGCTAGTGGTCCGGGGACTTTCCTTAAGGGCTACACCTTC
D: -; size: -; V: TRBV5-1; J: TRBJ2-7; CDR3: CASSSDGTYEQYF; DNA: TGCGCCAGCAGCTCGGACGGGACCTACGAGCAGTACTTC
D: TRBD1; size: -; V: TRBV4-2; J: TRBJ1-2; CDR3: CASSHVPGQGPSGYTF; DNA: TGTGCCAGCAGCCACGTCCCGGGACAGGGGCCCTCTGGCTACACCTTC
D: -; size: -; V: TRBV29-1; J: TRBJ1-2; CDR3: CSAKVHLNYGYTF; DNA: TGCAGCGCCAAGGTACACCTAAACTATGGCTACACCTTC
D: -; size: -; V: TRBV7-2; J: TRBJ2-2; CDR3: CASSLWDGNTGELFF; DNA: TGTGCCAGCAGCCTCTGGGACGGAAACACCGGGGAGCTGTTTTTT
D: -; size: -; V: TRBV10-3; J: TRBJ2-5; CDR3: CAISGKLRSQETQYF; DNA: TGTGCCATCAGTGGGAAGTTAAGGAGTCAAGAGACCCAGTACTTC
D: -; size: -; V: TRBV7-3; J: TRBJ2-5; CDR3: CASSLTGGGRETQYF; DNA: TGTGCCAGCAGCTTAACAGGCGGAGGGCGAGAGACCCAGTACTTC
D: TRBD1; size: -; V: TRBV30; J: TRBJ2-2; CDR3: CAWRGGQGWTGELFF; DNA: TGTGCCTGGAGAGGGGGACAGGGTTGGACCGGGGAGCTGTTTTTT
D: -; size: -; V: TRBV20-1; J: TRBJ2-1; CDR3: CSAFSYNEQFF; DNA: TGCAGTGCTTTCTCCTACAATGAGCAGTTCTTC
D: -; size: -; V: TRBV2; J: TRBJ2-5; CDR3: CASSALGETQYF; DNA: TGTGCCAGCAGTGCCCTGGGGGAGACCCAGTACTTC
D: -; size: few; V: TRBV5-6; J: TRBJ1-1; CDR3: CASSLRTISGNTEAFF; DNA: TGTGCCAGCAGCTTGCGTACGATTTCGGGGAACACTGAAGCTTTCTTT
D: TRBD1; size: -; V: TRBV4-1; J: TRBJ1-1; CDR3: CASSQDRTGGTMNTEAFF; DNA: TGCGCCAGCAGCCAAGATCGGACAGGGGGTACTATGAACACTGAAGCTTTCTTT
D: -; size: -; V: TRBV7-2; J: TRBJ1-1; CDR3: CASSFAAGTEAFF; DNA: TGTGCCAGCAGCTTCGCAGCGGGAACTGAAGCTTTCTTT
D: TRBD1; size: -; V: TRBV29-1; J: TRBJ2-4; CDR3: CSVEPGQGRVLAKNIQYF; DNA: TGCAGCGTTGAACCGGGACAGGGACGGGTCCTAGCCAAAAACATTCAGTACTTC
D: TRBD1; size: -; V: TRBV10-3; J: TRBJ2-5; CDR3: CAISPDRVETQYF; DNA: TGTGCCATCAGTCCCGACAGGGTAGAGACCCAGTACTTC
D: -; size: -; V: TRBV29-1; J: TRBJ1-1; CDR3: CSVFGPAVGTEAFF; DNA: TGCAGCGTCTTCGGCCCAGCCGTGGGCACTGAAGCTTTCTTT
D: -; size: few; V: TRBV4-3; J: TRBJ1-6; CDR3: CASSQDLGSPLHF; DNA: TGCGCCAGCAGCCAAGATCTTGGCTCACCCCTCCACTTT
D: -; size: -; V: TRBV29-1; J: TRBJ2-7; CDR3: CSDILQGPYEQYF; DNA: TGCAGCGATATCTTACAGGGACCATACGAGCAGTACTTC
D: -; size: few; V: TRBV4-3; J: TRBJ2-3; CDR3: CASSQGDGDTQYF; DNA: TGCGCCAGCAGCCAGGGGGACGGAGATACGCAGTATTTT
D: TRBD1; size: -; V: TRBV29-1; J: TRBJ2-7; CDR3: CSVRPGTGVDEQYF; DNA: TGCAGCGTTCGCCCCGGGACAGGGGTTGACGAGCAGTACTTC
D: -; size: -; V: TRBV5-4; J: TRBJ2-5; CDR3: CASSLGGEETQYF; DNA: TGTGCCAGCAGCTTGGGGGGGGAAGAGACCCAGTACTTC
D: -; size: -; V: TRBV4-1; J: TRBJ2-5; CDR3: CASSPTQETQYF; DNA: TGCGCCAGCAGCCCGACCCAAGAGACCCAGTACTTC
D: -; size: few; V: TRBV14; J: TRBJ1-3; CDR3: CASSLGNTIYF; DNA: TGTGCCAGCAGCCTTGGAAACACCATATATTTT
D: -; size: few; V: TRBV15; J: TRBJ2-5; CDR3: CATSTGSRNGETQYF; DNA: TGTGCCACCAGCACTGGCAGCCGCAATGGGGAGACCCAGTACTTC
D: -; size: once; V: TRBV5-1; J: TRBJ1-6; CDR3: CASSLKKYSPLHF; DNA: TGCGCCAGCAGCTTGAAGAAGTATTCACCCCTCCACTTT
D: -; size: -; V: TRBV11-2; J: TRBJ2-7; CDR3: CASSLDPSYEQYF; DNA: TGTGCCAGCAGCTTAGATCCTTCCTACGAGCAGTACTTC
D: -; size: few; V: TRBV30; J: TRBJ2-3; CDR3: CAWSAFSDTQYF; DNA: TGTGCCTGGAGTGCCTTCTCAGATACGCAGTATTTT
D: TRBD1; size: -; V: TRBV29-1; J: TRBJ2-4; CDR3: CSLSTGDGNIQYF; DNA: TGCAGCCTCTCGACAGGGGATGGGAACATTCAGTACTTC
D: TRBD1; size: few; V: TRBV5-1; J: TRBJ1-6; CDR3: CASSAGQGNSPLHF; DNA: TGCGCCAGCAGCGCCGGACAGGGGAATTCACCCCTCCACTTT
D: -; size: -; V: TRBV4-3; J: TRBJ1-5; CDR3: CASSQDDGPQHF; DNA: TGCGCCAGCAGCCAGGATGATGGGCCCCAGCATTTT
D: -; size: -; V: TRBV18; J: TRBJ1-2; CDR3: CASSPSTDSNYGYTF; DNA: TGTGCCAGCTCACCCTCGACAGACTCCAACTATGGCTACACCTTC
D: TRBD1; size: few; V: TRBV5-1; J: TRBJ1-2; CDR3: CASTIEGGWDGYTF; DNA: TGCGCCAGCACCATCGAAGGGGGCTGGGATGGCTACACCTTC
D: -; size: once; V: TRBV7-2; J: TRBJ2-5; CDR3: CASSPLLYQETQYF; DNA: TGTGCCAGCAGCCCCCTGCTGTACCAAGAGACCCAGTACTTC
D: -; size: once; V: TRBV7-9; J: TRBJ2-1; CDR3: CASSLDRRSDEQFF; DNA: TGTGCCAGCAGCTTAGACAGGAGGTCCGATGAGCAGTTCTTC
D: -; size: -; V: TRBV6-5; J: TRBJ1-5; CDR3: CASMAHANQPQHF; DNA: TGTGCCAGCATGGCCCACGCAAATCAGCCCCAGCATTTT
D: TRBD1; size: -; V: TRBV7-3; J: TRBJ1-6; CDR3: CASSLWGQPDNSPLHF; DNA: TGTGCCAGCAGCTTATGGGGACAGCCTGATAATTCACCCCTCCACTTT
D: -; size: -; V: TRBV11-2; J: TRBJ2-7; CDR3: CASSADGGLSYEQYF; DNA: TGTGCCAGCAGCGCGGACGGTGGACTATCCTACGAGCAGTACTTC
D: -; size: -; V: TRBV10-3; J: TRBJ2-5; CDR3: CAISVTPQETQYF; DNA: TGTGCCATCAGTGTGACACCACAAGAGACCCAGTACTTC